A selection of T cell receptor beta chains follows, all from one sample in a study of beta chain features in type 1 diabetes. Repertoires were generated with immunoSEQ multiplex PCR, while TCRdb's copy carries only in-frame clones and drops some. The table records nearly 350,000 clones, roughly 8% of them present only once. Input material: central memory CD4+ T cells from blood. The receptors were gathered from a woman aged 18-29 years in good health. CDR3s include the opening cysteine and the closing phenylalanine or tryptophan. D genes are given only for firm matches. Not every row has a clone size; where given, it reads once, few, many or a size class.

clone_size	d_call	j_call	v_call	cdr3_length	cdr3_nt	cdr3_aa
many	NA	TRBJ1-4	TRBV7-8	15	TGTGCCAGCAGCTTAGATCTGGGGGATAATGAAAAACTGTTTTTT	CASSLDLGDNEKLFF
NA	NA	TRBJ1-1	TRBV7-9	14	TGTGCCAGCAGCTTACTACAGGGGAACACTGAAGCTTTCTTT	CASSLLQGNTEAFF
few	NA	TRBJ1-4	TRBV19	14	TGTGCCAGTAGTATTCGACAGACTGATGAAAGACTGTTTTTT	CASSIRQTDERLFF
NA	NA	TRBJ2-3	TRBV27	15	TGTGCCAGCAGTAGGATGGCCCGGGGCACAGATACGCAGTATTTT	CASSRMARGTDTQYF
NA	NA	TRBJ2-5	TRBV5-4	15	TGTGCCAGCAGTTCCACCGGAGCCCCTCAAGAGACCCAGTACTTC	CASSSTGAPQETQYF
NA	TRBD2	TRBJ2-1	TRBV18	16	TGTGCCAGCTCACCTTATAGCGGGAGCTCCTACAATGAGCAGTTCTTC	CASSPYSGSSYNEQFF
few	NA	TRBJ2-1	TRBV28	14	TGTGCCAGCAGCCCCTTCCTTACAGGGAAAGAGCAGTTCTTC	CASSPFLTGKEQFF
many	NA	TRBJ2-1	TRBV11-2	16	TGTGCCAGCAGCTCCTATCGGGGCAGGGATTACAATGAGCAGTTCTTC	CASSSYRGRDYNEQFF
few	NA	TRBJ2-1	TRBV5-6	13	TGTGCCAGCAGCTTGCCAGGGTTAAATGAGCAGTTCTTC	CASSLPGLNEQFF
once	NA	TRBJ2-1	TRBV7-2	15	TGTGCCAGCAGCCTAGATAAAGGGGCGTACAATGAGCAGTTCTTC	CASSLDKGAYNEQFF
few	NA	TRBJ2-4	TRBV7-8	13	TGTGCCAGCAGCTTAGTATCACACGGAGTTCAGTACTTC	CASSLVSHGVQYF
few	TRBD2	TRBJ2-1	TRBV5-6	16	TGTGCCAGCAGCCGACCACCCGGGACTAGCGGGAGGGTTGAGTTCTTC	CASSRPPGTSGRVEFF
NA	NA	TRBJ2-3	TRBV9	15	TGTGCCAGCAGCGTCCAACCCCGGATTGGAGATACGCAGTATTTT	CASSVQPRIGDTQYF
few	NA	TRBJ2-1	TRBV7-3	13	TGTGCCAGCAGCTTAGCTCAGTACAATGAGCAGTTCTTC	CASSLAQYNEQFF
few	NA	TRBJ1-3	TRBV5-1	17	TGCGCCAGCAGCTTGGGATCCGGTATGAACTCTGGAAACACCATATATTTT	CASSLGSGMNSGNTIYF
NA	NA	TRBJ1-2	TRBV7-6	12	TGTCCAAGCAGAAACGAGGTGGCTGGCTACACCTTC	CPSRNEVAGYTF
few	NA	TRBJ2-7	TRBV7-8	12	TGTGCCAGCAGTCAGGACCAATACGAGCAGTACTTC	CASSQDQYEQYF
NA	TRBD1	TRBJ1-2	TRBV23-1	15	TGCGCCAGCAGACGAAGGGACAGGGGGCCCTATGGCTACACCTTC	CASRRRDRGPYGYTF